This T cell receptor (beta chain) is from a study of T cells after yellow fever vaccination. Across the study: Fractions with few cells were prepared using SMART-Seq v4 Ultra Low Input. Study results and caveats: Contaminating bulk clonotypes could be abundant in FACS-sorted repertoires. At about 97% for CD4 and approximately 89% for CD8, most primary-vaccination clones showed up again after the booster.

By 5'RACE template switching, TCR cDNA was produced, with a universal primer site and UMIs added in the process. TCRdb passed the 5' RACE reads through MiXCR, listing each CDR3 protein once. The sample has 550,000 to 750,000 distinct CDR3 sequences; approximately 13% are singletons. V lost 5 bases to trimming and J lost 8 bases, with 12 bases between them. Germline CDR1 and CDR2: MNHEY and SVGEGT. This CDR3 has 12 residues. To note about this clonotype: Its antigen remains unknown.

The V gene is TRBV6-2 or TRBV6-3, the J gene TRBJ1-2; D is unclear. Sequences were derived from PBMCs, sampled on the day of the yellow fever booster vaccination. This clonotype was sampled from a man aged 30-40 years who received the YFV17D yellow fever vaccine. The DNA for the CDR3 is TGTGCCAGCAGTCCTATCCGAGGGGGCTACACCTTC. It encodes CASSPIRGGYTF.